The T cell receptor (beta chain) under discussion was sequenced for a study of control samples from healthy donors and cancer patients. Clones were sequenced by immunoSEQ multiplex PCR, and TCRdb holds only the in-frame ones, with some missing. This sample has some 54,000 clones, with nearly 96% found just once. The CDR3 is made up of 16 amino acids. V was trimmed by 2 bases and J by 2 bases, leaving 10 bases between them. Germline CDR1 and CDR2: SGHTA and FQGNSA. This chain links TRBV7-2 with TRBJ1-6, with D maybe TRBD1 (6 bases). The receptor was derived from a woman aged 25 to 39 in good health. Material: blood. CDR3 nucleotide sequence: TGTGCCAGCAGCTTAAGGGGGGTCACCTATAATTCACCCCTCCACTTT. This encodes CASSLRGVTYNSPLHF.